The rows below give T cell receptor beta chains drawn from one sample of a study of blood T cell repertoires in COVID-19. Assay used: immunoSEQ multiplex PCR; TCRdb lists only in-frame clones, some missing. In the table there are 120,000 to 150,000 clones, 70% to 90% of which are singletons. Sequenced input: peripheral blood. The receptor source for this set is a human donor in a cohort sampled during active COVID-19. The CDR3 runs from the conserved cysteine through the conserved F or W.

CDR3	V	J
CASSFAARTGNSPLHF	TRBV6-5	TRBJ1-6
CAWTQGPAGNTIYF	TRBV30	TRBJ1-3
CASSSMRKETQYF	TRBV5-4	TRBJ2-5
CATSETGQGNYNEQFF	TRBV24-1	TRBJ2-1
CSVDVSGNTEAFF	TRBV29-1	TRBJ1-1
CASSSLQGLNYEQYF	TRBV7-9	TRBJ2-7
CASSMGKPYEQYF	TRBV19	TRBJ2-7
CASSGRQGTYEQYF	TRBV21-1	TRBJ2-7
CASSLVSAGGYEQYF	TRBV7-2	TRBJ2-7
CASSLLEPGESDIQYF	TRBV5-4	TRBJ2-4
CASSIGTGGSNEKLFF	TRBV5-4	TRBJ1-4
CASERWGYEQFF	TRBV30	TRBJ2-1
CATSDGLAGTKETQYF	TRBV24-1	TRBJ2-5
CASSTATGYYGYTF	TRBV2	TRBJ1-2
CASSFNTGEQYF	TRBV11-2	TRBJ2-7
CASSLGGQGAYNEQFF	TRBV5-1	TRBJ2-1
CASSIGGGPHYEQYF	TRBV19	TRBJ2-7
CASSSARAGSPLHF	TRBV3-1/TRBV3-2	TRBJ1-6
CASSFQRGSSYEQYF	TRBV6-5	TRBJ2-7
CASRTSSDTQYF	TRBV2	TRBJ2-3
CNVGGSTEAFF	TRBV29-1	TRBJ1-1
CASSKLGGAYNEQFF	TRBV6-5	TRBJ2-1
CASSVVSGGHNEQFF	TRBV9	TRBJ2-1
CASSRGRGNSYGYTF	TRBV6-5	TRBJ1-2
CASSWGPNQPQHF	TRBV5-5	TRBJ1-5
CASSTTGGSYEQYF	TRBV19	TRBJ2-7
CASSIDGRAHNEQFF	TRBV19	TRBJ2-1
CASSLVPEYGYTF	TRBV5-6	TRBJ1-2
CATSSPKTGTYEQYF	TRBV15	TRBJ2-7
CASSSTTGPSYEQYF	TRBV6-1	TRBJ2-7
CASSLGGGTQYF	TRBV4-1	TRBJ2-5
CASSHLPGQGWTDTQYF	TRBV4-1	TRBJ2-3
CASSVGGTRGRRQPQHF	TRBV9	TRBJ1-5
CASSSGQPNNYGYTF	TRBV5-1	TRBJ1-2
CATSREGPGQGVHEQYF	TRBV15	TRBJ2-7
CASSQEQRGVGTQYF	TRBV4-1	TRBJ2-3
CASSLGLGAGGEQFF	TRBV5-1	TRBJ2-1
CASVRGRDYEQYF	TRBV6-6	TRBJ2-7
CASSLGVGGAGNTIYF	TRBV5-4	TRBJ1-3
CASSQREGVSGANVLTF	TRBV2	TRBJ2-6
CAWSVGGSLRYEEQYF	TRBV30	TRBJ2-7
CASSPSGGPYEQYF	TRBV27	TRBJ2-7
CASSFRGRNTEAFF	TRBV5-8	TRBJ1-1
CASTPRGHGPYEQYF	TRBV7-6	TRBJ2-7
CASSLAPYGYTF	TRBV7-2	TRBJ1-2
CASSITGPGELFF	TRBV11-3	TRBJ2-2
CASSPLQRGTRSSYNEQFF	TRBV27	TRBJ2-1
CASSQVGTVNTGELFF	TRBV4-2	TRBJ2-2
CASSYSDRPIYGYTF	TRBV6-2/TRBV6-3	TRBJ1-2
CASSRDRADQPQHF	TRBV7-2	TRBJ1-5
CASSFYGATNEKLFF	TRBV6-5	TRBJ1-4
CASSLTGQGRNEQFF	TRBV5-1	TRBJ2-1
CASSPGQGGGYTF	TRBV12-3/TRBV12-4	TRBJ1-2
CASSLREGPKNIQYF	TRBV7-9	TRBJ2-4
CAWASEWQETQYF	TRBV30	TRBJ2-5